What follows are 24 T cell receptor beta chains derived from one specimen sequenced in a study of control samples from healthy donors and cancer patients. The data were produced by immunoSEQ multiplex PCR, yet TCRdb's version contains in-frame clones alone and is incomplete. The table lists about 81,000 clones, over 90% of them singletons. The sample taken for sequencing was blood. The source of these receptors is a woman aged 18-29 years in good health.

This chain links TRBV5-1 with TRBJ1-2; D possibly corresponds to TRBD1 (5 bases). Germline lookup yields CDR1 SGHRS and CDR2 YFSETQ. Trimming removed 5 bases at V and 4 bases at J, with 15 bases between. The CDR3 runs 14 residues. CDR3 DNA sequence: TGCGCCAGCAGTTTGAGGGACGGTACCTATGGCTACACCTTC. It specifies CASSLRDGTYGYTF.

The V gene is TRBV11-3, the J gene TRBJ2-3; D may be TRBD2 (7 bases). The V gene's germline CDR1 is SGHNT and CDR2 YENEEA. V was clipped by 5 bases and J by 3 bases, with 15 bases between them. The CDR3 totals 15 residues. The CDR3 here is CASSPGGARTDTQYF. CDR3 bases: TGTGCCAGCAGCCCTGGGGGGGCTAGGACAGATACGCAGTATTTT.

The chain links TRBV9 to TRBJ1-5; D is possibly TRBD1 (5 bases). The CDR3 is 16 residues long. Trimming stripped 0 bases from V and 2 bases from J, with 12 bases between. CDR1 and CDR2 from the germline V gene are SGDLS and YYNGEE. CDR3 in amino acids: CASSVGGEWGNQPQHF. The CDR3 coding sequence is TGTGCCAGCAGCGTAGGAGGGGAGTGGGGCAATCAGCCCCAGCATTTT.

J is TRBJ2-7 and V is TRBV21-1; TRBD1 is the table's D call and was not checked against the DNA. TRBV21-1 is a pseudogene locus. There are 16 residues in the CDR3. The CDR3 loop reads CASSSSGTGNYYEQYF. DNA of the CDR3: TGTGCCAGCAGCTCGTCCGGGACAGGGAACTACTACGAGCAGTACTTC.

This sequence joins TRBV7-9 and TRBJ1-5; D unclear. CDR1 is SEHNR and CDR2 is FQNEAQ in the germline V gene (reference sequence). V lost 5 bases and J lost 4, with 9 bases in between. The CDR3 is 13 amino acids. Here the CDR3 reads CASSLQQNQPQHF. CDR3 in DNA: TGTGCCAGCAGCCTACAGCAGAATCAGCCCCAGCATTTT.

CDR3 bases: TGTGCCAGCAGTTACGGGGGACTAGCAAATGAGCAGTTCTTC. It yields the protein CASSYGGLANEQFF. This chain uses TRBV6-5 with TRBJ2-1; 9 bases are a match to TRBD2. This CDR3 comprises 14 residues. Looked up from germline, CDR1 is MNHEY and CDR2 is SVGAGI. Trimming cost V 2 bases and J 7 bases; bases outside gene matches: 3.

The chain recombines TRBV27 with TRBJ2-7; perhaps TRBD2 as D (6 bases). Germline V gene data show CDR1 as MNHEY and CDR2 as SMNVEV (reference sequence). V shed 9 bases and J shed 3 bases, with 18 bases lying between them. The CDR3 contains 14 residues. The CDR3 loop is CASSALGGNYEQYF. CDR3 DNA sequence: TGTGCCAGTTCCGCCTTGGGGGGAAACTACGAGCAGTACTTC.

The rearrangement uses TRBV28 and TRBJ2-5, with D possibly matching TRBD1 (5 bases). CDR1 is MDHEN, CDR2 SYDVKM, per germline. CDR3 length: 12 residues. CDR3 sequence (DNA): TGTGCTACCAGGGAAGGGGATAAGACCCAGTACTTC. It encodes CATREGDKTQYF.

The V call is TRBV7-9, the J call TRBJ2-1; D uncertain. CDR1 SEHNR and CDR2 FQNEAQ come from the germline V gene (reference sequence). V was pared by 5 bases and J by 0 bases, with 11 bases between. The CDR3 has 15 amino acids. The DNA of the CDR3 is TGTGCCAGCAGCCACGTCCCAAGCTCCTACAATGAGCAGTTCTTC. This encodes CASSHVPSSYNEQFF.

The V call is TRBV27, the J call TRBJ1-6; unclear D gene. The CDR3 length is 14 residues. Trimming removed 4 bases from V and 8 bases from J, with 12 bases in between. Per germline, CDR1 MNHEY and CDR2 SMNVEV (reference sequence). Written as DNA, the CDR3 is TGTGCCAGCAGTTGGGTCAACGCGGATTCACCCCTCCACTTT. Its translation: CASSWVNADSPLHF.

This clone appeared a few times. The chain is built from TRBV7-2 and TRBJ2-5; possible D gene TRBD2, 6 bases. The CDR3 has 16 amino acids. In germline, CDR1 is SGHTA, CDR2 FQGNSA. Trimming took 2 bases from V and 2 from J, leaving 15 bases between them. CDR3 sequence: CASSLSPTSGQETQYF. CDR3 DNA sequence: TGTGCCAGCAGCTTAAGTCCGACCAGCGGGCAAGAGACCCAGTACTTC.

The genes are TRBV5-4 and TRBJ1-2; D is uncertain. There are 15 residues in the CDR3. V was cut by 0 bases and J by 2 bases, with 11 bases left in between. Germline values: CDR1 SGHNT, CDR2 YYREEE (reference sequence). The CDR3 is CASSLAGGINYGYTF. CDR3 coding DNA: TGTGCCAGCAGCTTGGCTGGAGGGATCAACTATGGCTACACCTTC.

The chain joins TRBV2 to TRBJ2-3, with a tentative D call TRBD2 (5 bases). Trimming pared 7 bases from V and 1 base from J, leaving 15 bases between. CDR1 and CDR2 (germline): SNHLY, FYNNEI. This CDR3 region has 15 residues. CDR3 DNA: TGTGCCAGCATTACCGGTCAGAGGGGCACAGATACGCAGTATTTT. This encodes CASITGQRGTDTQYF.

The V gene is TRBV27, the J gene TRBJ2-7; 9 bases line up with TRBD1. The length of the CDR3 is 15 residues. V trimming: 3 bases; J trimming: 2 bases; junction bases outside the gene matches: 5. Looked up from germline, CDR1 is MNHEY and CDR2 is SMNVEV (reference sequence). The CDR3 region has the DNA TGTGCCAGCAGTTTCCTAAGGACAGGGGCCTACGAGCAGTACTTC. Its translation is CASSFLRTGAYEQYF.

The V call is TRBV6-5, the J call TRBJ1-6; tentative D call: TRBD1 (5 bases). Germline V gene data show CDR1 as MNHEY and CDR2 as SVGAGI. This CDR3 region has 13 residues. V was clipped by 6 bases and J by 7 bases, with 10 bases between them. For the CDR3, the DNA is TGTGCCAGCAGGGGGCCAGTCAATTCACCCCTCCACTTT. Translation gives CASRGPVNSPLHF.

The CDR3, as DNA: TGCGCCAGCAGCCAAGCGGGGATTTCGAACACTGAAGCTTTCTTT. Translation: CASSQAGISNTEAFF. The V gene is TRBV4-1, the J gene TRBJ1-1; no reliable D call. With 1 base removed from V and 1 base from J, the gap between germline ends came to 10 bases. CDR1 and CDR2 (germline): MGHRA, YSYEKL. The CDR3 has 15 residues.

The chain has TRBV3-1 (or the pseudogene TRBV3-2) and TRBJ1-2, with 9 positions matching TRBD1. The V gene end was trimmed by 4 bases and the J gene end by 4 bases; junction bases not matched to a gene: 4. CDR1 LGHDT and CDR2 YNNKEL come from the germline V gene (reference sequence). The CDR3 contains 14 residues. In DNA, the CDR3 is TGTGCCAGCAGCCCGGGACAGGGAACCTATGGCTACACCTTC. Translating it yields CASSPGQGTYGYTF.

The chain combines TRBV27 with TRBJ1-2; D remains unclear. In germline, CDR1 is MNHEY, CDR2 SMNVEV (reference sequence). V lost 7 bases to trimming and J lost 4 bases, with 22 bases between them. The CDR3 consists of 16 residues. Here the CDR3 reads CASTSFLRSKTYGYTF. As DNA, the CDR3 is TGTGCCAGCACGTCGTTTTTAAGGTCAAAAACCTATGGCTACACCTTC.

In nucleotides, the CDR3 is TGTGCCAGCAGCAGCCACGGGAACACTGAAGCTTTCTTT. Translating it yields CASSSHGNTEAFF. The chain employs TRBV7-3 and TRBJ1-1; D is ambiguous. The CDR3 has 13 residues. V gave up 5 bases and J gave up 1 base, with 8 bases separating them. Germline CDR1 and CDR2: SGHTA and FQGTGA.

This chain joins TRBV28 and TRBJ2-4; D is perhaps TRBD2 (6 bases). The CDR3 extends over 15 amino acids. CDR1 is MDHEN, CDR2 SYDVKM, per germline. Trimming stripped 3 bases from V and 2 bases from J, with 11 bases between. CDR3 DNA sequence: TGTGCCAGCAGTTTTCACGGGGGATCCAAAAACATTCAGTACTTC. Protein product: CASSFHGGSKNIQYF.

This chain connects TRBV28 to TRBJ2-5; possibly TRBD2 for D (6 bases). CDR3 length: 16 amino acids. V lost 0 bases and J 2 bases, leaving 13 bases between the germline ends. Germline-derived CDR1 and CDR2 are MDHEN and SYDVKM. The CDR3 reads CASSLWGSGRQETQYF. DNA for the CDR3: TGTGCCAGCAGTTTATGGGGTAGCGGAAGGCAAGAGACCCAGTACTTC.

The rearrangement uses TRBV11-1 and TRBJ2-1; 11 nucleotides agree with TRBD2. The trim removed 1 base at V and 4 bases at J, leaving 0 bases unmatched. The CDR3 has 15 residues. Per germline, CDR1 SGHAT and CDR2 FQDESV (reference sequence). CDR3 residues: CASSLGLAGYNEQFF. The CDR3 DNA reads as TGTGCCAGCAGCTTAGGACTAGCGGGATACAATGAGCAGTTCTTC.

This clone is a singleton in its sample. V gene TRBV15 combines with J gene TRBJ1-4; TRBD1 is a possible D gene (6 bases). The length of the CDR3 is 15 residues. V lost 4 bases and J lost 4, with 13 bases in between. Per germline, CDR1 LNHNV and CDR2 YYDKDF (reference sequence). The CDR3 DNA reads TGTGCCACCAGCACCTCCGGACAGCATAATGAAAAACTGTTTTTT. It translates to CATSTSGQHNEKLFF.

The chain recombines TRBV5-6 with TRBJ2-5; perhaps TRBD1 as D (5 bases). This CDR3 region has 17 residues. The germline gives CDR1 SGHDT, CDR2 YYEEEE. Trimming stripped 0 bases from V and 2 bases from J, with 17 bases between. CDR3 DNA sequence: TGTGCCAGCAGCTTGGACCCCTCCTCGACAGTTCAAGAGACCCAGTACTTC. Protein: CASSLDPSSTVQETQYF.